This T cell receptor (beta chain) appears in the sequencing data of a study of T cells in Graves' hyperthyroidism and ophthalmopathy. This clonotype was counted many times. Its matching antigen is unknown. The TCR beta CDR3 regions underwent amplification using RNA transcripts as the source. TCR CDR3 regions were first amplified by RT-PCR with HTBI primers. TCRdb itself ran the multiplex PCR reads through MiXCR, one entry per CDR3 protein. The sample lists 370,000 or so distinct CDR3 sequences, about a sixth occurring once. The sample of blood was obtained at first hyperthyroidism diagnosis (before any ophthalmopathy symptoms). Study-wide points: Blood shared most expanded thyroid clonotypes above 0.001.

Sequencing input: blood. This TCR was recovered from a woman aged 18-29 years with Graves' hyperthyroidism that later progressed to Graves' ophthalmopathy.

Here the CDR3 DNA reads TGTGCCAGCTCACCAGCGGATTCACCCCTCCACTTT. This encodes CASSPADSPLHF. The chain has TRBV18 and TRBJ1-6; no clear D gene. This CDR3 contains 12 residues. Per the germline V gene, CDR1 is KGHSH and CDR2 is LQKENI. Trimming removed 2 bases at V and 8 bases at J, with 4 bases between.